A single sample is the source of the 26 T cell receptor beta chains below, sequenced in a study of sequential checkpoint blockade in melanoma. The treatment here: randomized to nivolumab then ipilimumab (arm A) or the reverse (arm B). The table came from immunoSEQ multiplex PCR; TCRdb's copy has only in-frame clones and leaves some out. Of about 22,000 clones detected, 25% to 35% appear once; the ten largest clones hold 6.7%. The specimen was tumor tissue (inferred from file names), collected from a patient given nivolumab and ipilimumab in sequence. The receptors were gathered from a human donor with melanoma.

This clone was seen a few times. The chain joins TRBV28 to TRBJ1-5, with unresolved D. Germline assignment: CDR1 MDHEN and CDR2 SYDVKM. CDR3 length: 15 amino acids. The germline V and J ends were trimmed by 5 bases and 4 bases, with 15 bases remaining between them. CDR3 amino acids: CASSPGGDPNQPQHF. Written as DNA, the CDR3 is TGTGCCAGCAGTCCCGGAGGAGACCCTAATCAGCCCCAGCATTTT.

This clone was counted at least ten times. The CDR3 spells CASSVSPENTEAFF. The CDR3, as DNA: TGTGCCAGCAGTGTATCCCCAGAGAACACTGAAGCTTTCTTT. This chain uses TRBV9 with TRBJ1-1; D not certain. V was shortened by 5 bases and J by 1 base, with 12 bases between the two germline ends. CDR3 size: 14 residues. Germline values: CDR1 SGDLS, CDR2 YYNGEE.

CDR3 DNA sequence: TGTGCCAGTAGTCCCCCGGGGTCTTCTCATAGAGGGCAGTACTTC. Its translation is CASSPPGSSHRGQYF. The chain combines TRBV19 with TRBJ2-7, with D perhaps matching TRBD2 (5 bases). Germline V CDR1 and CDR2: LNHDA, SQIVND (reference sequence). The CDR3 spans 15 residues. The V end lost 5 bases, the J end lost 9 bases, and 23 bases lay between the germline ends.

The chain links TRBV9 to TRBJ2-1, with unresolved D. Germline values: CDR1 SGDLS, CDR2 YYNGEE. CDR3 size: 14 residues. V lost 5 bases, J lost 7 bases, and 16 bases lay in between. The chain's CDR3 is CASSERSFGNEQFF. DNA of the CDR3: TGTGCCAGCAGTGAAAGGTCCTTCGGGAATGAGCAGTTCTTC.

This chain connects TRBV6-8 to TRBJ2-5; D is possibly TRBD2 (5 bases). V shed 2 bases and J shed 2 bases, with 12 bases lying between them. Per germline, CDR1 MNHGY and CDR2 SAAAGT. The CDR3 runs 15 residues. The DNA of the CDR3 is TGTGCCAGCAGTTACGCGGGCAGAGTGCAAGAGACCCAGTACTTC. Protein sequence: CASSYAGRVQETQYF.

This clone was found a few times. The chain couples TRBV19 to TRBJ1-1, with 7 bases that match TRBD1. Per the germline V gene, CDR1 is LNHDA and CDR2 is SQIVND (reference sequence). The V gene end was trimmed by 4 bases and the J gene end by 2 bases; junction bases not matched to a gene: 7. This CDR3 comprises 15 residues. CDR3 nucleotides: TGTGCCAGTAGTAAAGCCGGGACAGCTAACACTGAAGCTTTCTTT. It encodes CASSKAGTANTEAFF.

The chain combines TRBV14 with TRBJ2-1; TRBD2 aligns across 7 bases. Germline V gene sequence: CDR1 SGHDN, CDR2 FVKESK. The CDR3 extends over 14 amino acids. Trimming removed 4 bases from V and 10 bases from J; junction bases left unmatched: 10. The CDR3 here is CASSPWTSLGEQFF. CDR3 nucleotide sequence: TGTGCCAGCAGCCCCTGGACTAGTCTAGGAGAGCAGTTCTTC.

This chain links TRBV30 with TRBJ1-1; unclear D gene. Germline V gene sequence: CDR1 GTSNPN, CDR2 SVGIG (reference sequence). V was pared by 2 bases and J by 8 bases, with 9 bases between. This CDR3 region has 11 residues. DNA of the CDR3: TGTGCCTGGAGTTTGTTAGGAGAAGCTTTCTTT. Protein product: CAWSLLGEAFF.

The chain is built from TRBV6-8 and TRBJ2-5; TRBD2 matches 8 bases. J was trimmed by 5 bases and V by 3 bases; bases with no gene match: 11. Looked up from germline, CDR1 is MNHGY and CDR2 is SAAAGT. CDR3 length: 16 amino acids. CDR3 sequence reads: CASSYPSSGSRETQYF. For the CDR3, the DNA is TGTGCCAGCAGTTATCCCTCCAGCGGGAGTAGGGAGACCCAGTACTTC.

This clone was seen a handful of times. V is TRBV11-3 and J is TRBJ2-2, with D possibly matching TRBD2 (5 bases). The germline V and J ends were trimmed by 4 bases and 1 base, with 13 bases remaining between them. The CDR3 loop spans 16 amino acids. Germline CDR1 is SGHNT and CDR2 is YENEEA. The CDR3 DNA is TGTGCCAGCAGCTACCAGCTGGACTGGAACACCGGGGAGCTGTTTTTT. Its protein is CASSYQLDWNTGELFF.

The chain combines TRBV9 with TRBJ2-7, with D unclear. Trimming took off 2 bases at V and 0 bases at J, with 15 bases between the two ends. The CDR3 length is 16 residues. In germline, CDR1 is SGDLS, CDR2 YYNGEE. Here the CDR3 DNA reads TGTGCCAGCAGCGTTGGACCGGACCCAAGCTCCTACGAGCAGTACTTC. This translates into CASSVGPDPSSYEQYF.

This clone has more than one count but fewer than ten. The V call is TRBV6-4, the J call TRBJ1-5; TRBD1 matches 9 bases. With V trimmed by 5 bases and J by 6 bases, 8 bases remained unmatched. This CDR3 region has 15 residues. Germline CDR1 is MRHNA and CDR2 is SNTAGT. The CDR3 region is CASSPGTGTAQPQHF. CDR3 coding DNA: TGTGCCAGCAGTCCCGGGACAGGGACGGCTCAGCCCCAGCATTTT.

This clone was picked up a small number of times. The chain uses TRBV28 and TRBJ2-7; TRBD1 is a possible D gene (6 bases). CDR1 is MDHEN, CDR2 SYDVKM, per germline. The germline V and J ends were trimmed by 8 bases and 1 base, with 9 bases remaining between them. This CDR3 is 12 amino acids long. The CDR3 here is CASHRVSYEQYF. DNA of the CDR3: TGTGCCAGCCACAGGGTTTCCTACGAGCAGTACTTC.

The chain couples TRBV19 to TRBJ2-7, with D unresolved. V lost 5 bases to trimming and J lost 2 bases, with 13 bases between them. Germline CDR1 is LNHDA and CDR2 is SQIVND (reference sequence). The CDR3 sequence is 14 residues long. The CDR3 is CASSSITWAYEQYF. CDR3 sequence (DNA): TGTGCCAGTAGTTCGATTACCTGGGCCTACGAGCAGTACTTC.

This clone was picked up a small number of times. This chain connects TRBV11-3 to TRBJ2-3, with D uncertain. Trimming removed 5 bases from V and 0 bases from J, with 12 bases in between. Germline V gene lookup returns CDR1 SGHNT and CDR2 YENEEA. This CDR3 has 15 amino acids. In DNA, the CDR3 is TGTGCCAGCAGCCAAGTTCTAGGTAGCACAGATACGCAGTATTTT. Translated: CASSQVLGSTDTQYF.

In this sample, this clone turned up a few times. V is TRBV27 and J is TRBJ2-1; weak D call: TRBD1 (6 bases). Looked up from germline, CDR1 is MNHEY and CDR2 is SMNVEV (reference sequence). CDR3 length: 14 residues. V shed 5 bases and J shed 10 bases, with 18 bases lying between them. The CDR3 region is CASSISGQSREQFF. CDR3 bases: TGTGCCAGCAGTATTTCTGGACAGTCCCGGGAGCAGTTCTTC.

This clone appeared a few times. This rearrangement joins TRBV10-3 to TRBJ2-1, with TRBD2 identical over 10 bases. With 7 bases clipped from V and 6 bases from J, the junction kept 9 bases outside the gene matches. The CDR3 spans 15 residues. Germline V gene data show CDR1 as ENHRY and CDR2 as SYGVKD. The CDR3 protein is CAIMNSGGLANEQFF. The CDR3 DNA reads as TGTGCCATCATGAATAGCGGGGGGCTAGCCAATGAGCAGTTCTTC.

The J gene is TRBJ2-5, the V gene TRBV15, with unresolved D. Trimming took 0 bases from V and 0 from J, leaving 8 bases between them. There are 15 residues in the CDR3. The germline V gene encodes CDR1 LNHNV and CDR2 YYDKDF (reference sequence). For the CDR3, the DNA is TGTGCCACCAGCAGAGATATGGGCAACCAAGAGACCCAGTACTTC. It is translated as CATSRDMGNQETQYF.

There are many counts of this clone. This chain links TRBV6-8 with TRBJ2-1; 7 bases agree with TRBD2. Per the germline V gene, CDR1 is MNHGY and CDR2 is SAAAGT. The CDR3 loop spans 17 amino acids. V shed 5 bases, J shed 0 bases, and the junction held 10 bases outside the gene matches. CDR3 DNA: TGTGCCAGCAGTGTTCGCCAGCGGGGAACCTCCTACAATGAGCAGTTCTTC. It translates to CASSVRQRGTSYNEQFF.

This clone was counted only a few times. The genes are TRBV28 and TRBJ2-3, with TRBD1 as a possible D gene (5 bases). In germline, CDR1 is MDHEN, CDR2 SYDVKM. This CDR3 has 14 residues. Trimming took off 2 bases at V and 7 bases at J, with 13 bases between the two ends. As DNA, the CDR3 is TGTGCCAGCAGTTTAGGGTACAGGAAGAATACGCAGTATTTT. This sequence encodes CASSLGYRKNTQYF.

Of note for this clone: At one end, the junction sequence differs from germline, possibly due to a read error. The chain recombines TRBV6-8 with TRBJ1-6; D perhaps matches TRBD1 (6 bases). Germline V CDR1 and CDR2: MNHGY, SAAAGT. This CDR3 is built from 14 residues. The CDR3 nucleotides read TGTGCCATCAGTGTACGGGACACGGATGCACCCCTCCACTTT. Encoded protein: CAISVRDTDAPLHF.

The chain uses TRBV19 and TRBJ2-7; no firm D call. The CDR3 is 11 residues long. In germline, CDR1 is LNHDA, CDR2 SQIVND (reference sequence). V gave up 5 bases and J gave up 2 bases, with 4 bases separating them. The CDR3 bases are TGTGCCAGTAGTTTCGCCTACGAGCAGTACTTC. It translates to CASSFAYEQYF.

This clone occurred a few times. The chain carries TRBV28 and TRBJ1-2, with no clear D. Trimming shortened V by 10 bases and J by 8 bases, and 20 bases separated the two germline ends. This CDR3 has 13 amino acids. Germline V gene sequence: CDR1 MDHEN, CDR2 SYDVKM. In DNA, the CDR3 is TGTGCCATCCCCCAGGCCCAAGGAGGAGGCTACACCTTC. It codes for CAIPQAQGGGYTF.

This clone was detected many times. The V call is TRBV6-8, the J call TRBJ1-4; D not resolved. The CDR3 totals 15 residues. Trimming removed 3 bases from V and 7 bases from J, with 15 bases in between. In germline, CDR1 is MNHGY, CDR2 SAAAGT. The CDR3 region has the DNA TGTGCCAGCAGTTATGGAAGGTCACGAGGTGAAAAACTGTTTTTT. Translating it yields CASSYGRSRGEKLFF.

This clone turned up a few times. The genes are TRBV6-4 and TRBJ1-3, with D hard to call. Germline assignment: CDR1 MRHNA and CDR2 SNTAGT. V was pared by 5 bases and J by 0 bases, with 2 bases between. The CDR3 runs 12 residues. CDR3: CASSLSGNTIYF. CDR3 DNA sequence: TGTGCCAGCAGTCTCTCTGGAAACACCATATATTTT.

The chain combines TRBV28 with TRBJ2-1, with D perhaps TRBD2 (5 bases). Trimming shortened V by 3 bases and J by 3 bases, and 12 bases separated the two germline ends. Germline CDR1 reads MDHEN; CDR2 reads SYDVKM. The CDR3 totals 15 residues. The CDR3 nucleotides are TGTGCCAGCAGTTTCCAGCGGCAGAACTACAATGAGCAGTTCTTC. It yields the protein CASSFQRQNYNEQFF. Drawing the rest from reference TRBV28 and TRBJ2-1, the complete variable domain is DVKVTQSSRYLVKRTGEKVFLECVQDMDHENMFWYRQDPGLGLRLIYFSYDVKMKEKGDIPEGYSVSREKKERFSLILESASTNQTSMYLCASSFQRQNYNEQFFGPGTRLTVL.